A single sample gave rise to the 5 T cell receptor beta chains below, sequenced in a study of T cell changes during pregnancy in multiple sclerosis (dated by TCRdb to between 2019 and 2020). The library was obtained by the immunoSEQ multiplex PCR assay. This immuneACCESS table, as held by TCRdb, lists in-frame sequences with V and J called but not all clones. Of the missing ones, under half trace to an unresolved V gene in checked studies; the others have no known cause. The sample table shows over 75,000 clones, and 85% to 95% are seen once. Clones ranked in the top ten supply approximately 2.6% of the sample. Sequencing used peripheral blood, obtained in the first trimester of pregnancy. The receptors were sampled from a female donor with multiple sclerosis, enrolled in a pregnancy study.

Only a few counts were recorded for this clone. V is TRBV29-1 and J is TRBJ1-1; D possibly corresponds to TRBD1 (6 bases). CDR3 length: 9 amino acids. Germline CDR1 and CDR2: SQVTM and ANQGSEA. V shed 6 bases and J shed 11 bases, with 10 bases lying between them. CDR3 bases: TGCAGCGTGGGGGGGCCGGCTTTCTTT. Its protein is CSVGGPAFF.

The chain recombines TRBV28 with TRBJ2-1; D is unclear. The germline V gene has CDR1 MDHEN and CDR2 SYDVKM. The CDR3 runs 15 residues. V was clipped by 5 bases and J by 10 bases, with 21 bases between them. The CDR3 region has the DNA TGTGCCAGCAGTCCAGACATATCATTACAATCGGAGCAGTTCTTC. Residues: CASSPDISLQSEQFF.

This rearrangement joins TRBV19 to TRBJ2-1, with TRBD2 matching 9 bases. J lost 7 bases, V lost 4 bases, and 14 bases had no gene match. The CDR3 totals 17 residues. Germline assignment: CDR1 LNHDA and CDR2 SQIVND (reference sequence). The CDR3 DNA follows: TGTGCCAGTAGTACGAGCCCACCGGGACTAGCTGCAAATGAGCAGTTCTTC. Its protein product is CASSTSPPGLAANEQFF.

J is TRBJ2-5 and V is TRBV5-1; 11 positions agree with TRBD1. Trimming took 0 bases from V and 5 from J; bases not matched to a gene: 6. This CDR3 spans 16 amino acids. Germline V lookup: CDR1 SGHRS, CDR2 YFSETQ. CDR3 DNA sequence: TGCGCCAGCAGCTTGGCCGGACAGGGGGCTAAGGAGACCCAGTACTTC. Translation: CASSLAGQGAKETQYF.

This chain connects TRBV5-1 to TRBJ2-1; TRBD2 matches 14 bases. Trimming removed 4 bases from V and 12 bases from J; junction bases left unmatched: 15. Germline V gene lookup returns CDR1 SGHRS and CDR2 YFSETQ. The CDR3 runs to 17 residues. CDR3 residues: CASSPGLAGEAGVVQFF. The CDR3 DNA follows: TGCGCCAGCAGCCCGGGACTAGCGGGAGAGGCTGGCGTGGTGCAGTTCTTC. Complete variable domain (other parts from reference TRBV5-1 and TRBJ2-1): KAGVTQTPRYLIKTRGQQVTLSCSPISGHRSVSWYQQTPGQGLQFLFEYFSETQRNKGNFPGRFSGRQFSNSRSEMNVSTLELGDSALYLCASSPGLAGEAGVVQFFGPGTRLTVL.